Presented here are 13 T cell receptor beta chains from one specimen sequenced in a study of OX40 agonist ivuxolimab in advanced cancers. The method was immunoSEQ multiplex PCR; TCRdb's version includes in-frame clones alone and lacks a portion of them. Among about 130,000 clones listed, 85% to 95% were seen once. Sequenced here: CD4+ or CD8+ T cells sorted from blood, sampled in a trial of the OX40 agonist ivuxolimab. The source is an adult with an advanced solid tumor such as melanoma, head and neck, liver or kidney cancer.

The chain has TRBV18 and TRBJ2-6, with TRBD1 as a possible D gene (6 bases). Germline V CDR1 and CDR2: KGHSH, LQKENI. Trimming took off 8 bases at V and 3 bases at J, with 17 bases between the two ends. This CDR3 contains 16 residues. This CDR3 reads CASHWSAGVGANVLTF. CDR3 sequence (DNA): TGTGCCAGCCACTGGAGCGCAGGGGTTGGGGCCAACGTCCTGACTTTC.

The chain employs TRBV10-3 and TRBJ2-2, with a tentative D call TRBD2 (5 bases). This CDR3 has 14 amino acids. The V gene lost 4 bases and the J gene lost 5 bases, with 11 bases spanning the gap. Germline V gene data show CDR1 as ENHRY and CDR2 as SYGVKD. In nucleotides, the CDR3 is TGTGCCATCAGTGTATATCCGGGGACCGGGGAGCTGTTTTTT. Its protein is CAISVYPGTGELFF.

The V gene is TRBV11-3, the J gene TRBJ2-1, with 10 bases fitting TRBD2. CDR3 length: 18 residues. Looked up from germline, CDR1 is SGHNT and CDR2 is YENEEA. With V trimmed by 5 bases and J by 8 bases, 18 bases remained unmatched. The CDR3 DNA follows: TGTGCCAGCAGCCAGGACAGGGATAGGCCTAGCGGGAGCGATGAGCAGTTCTTC. This encodes CASSQDRDRPSGSDEQFF.

The CDR3 sequence: CASSQTGLTNYGYTF. The CDR3, as DNA: TGCGCCAGCAGCCAAACAGGCCTCACTAACTATGGCTACACCTTC. The V gene is TRBV5-1, the J gene TRBJ1-2, with D possibly TRBD1 on 5 matching bases. Between the trimmed V and J ends, which lost 4 bases and 0 bases, there was a span of 13 bases. This CDR3 region has 15 residues. The germline CDR1 and CDR2 sequences are SGHRS and YFSETQ.

This rearrangement joins TRBV10-1 to TRBJ1-5, with D hard to call. The CDR3 has 17 amino acids. V was cut by 4 bases and J by 1 base, with 17 bases left in between. Germline V CDR1 and CDR2: WNHNN, SYGVQD (reference sequence). CDR3 in amino acids: CASSGEGQGYSNQPQHF. CDR3 in DNA: TGCGCCAGCAGTGGTGAAGGTCAAGGATACAGCAATCAGCCCCAGCATTTT.

The chain employs TRBV28 and TRBJ1-2; a weak D match, TRBD1 (5 bases). V was clipped by 1 base and J by 8 bases, with 11 bases between them. Per germline, CDR1 MDHEN and CDR2 SYDVKM. The CDR3 length is 13 residues. CDR3 DNA sequence: TGTGCCAGCAGTTTATTACCGGACACCGGCTACACCTTC. It translates to CASSLLPDTGYTF.

This chain connects TRBV9 to TRBJ1-4, with TRBD1 matching 11 bases. Germline CDR1 is SGDLS and CDR2 is YYNGEE. V was pared by 0 bases and J by 2 bases, with 12 bases of the junction left unmatched. The CDR3 totals 20 residues. This CDR3 reads CASSVATWTGGDTTNEKLFF. The CDR3 bases are TGTGCCAGCAGCGTAGCGACCTGGACAGGGGGCGATACGACTAATGAAAAACTGTTTTTT.

This clone was detected only a few times. The gene calls are TRBV5-6 and TRBJ2-2, with 8 bases fitting TRBD2. The V gene end was trimmed by 4 bases and the J gene end by 4 bases; junction bases not matched to a gene: 9. CDR3 length equals 16 residues. The germline gives CDR1 SGHDT, CDR2 YYEEEE. CDR3 region: CASSDLGTSLTGELFF. The CDR3 coding sequence is TGTGCCAGCAGCGATCTGGGGACTAGTCTCACCGGGGAGCTGTTTTTT. The full variable domain, its missing parts supplied by reference TRBV5-6 and TRBJ2-2, is DAGVTQSPTHLIKTRGQQVTLRCSPKSGHDTVSWYQQALGQGPQFIFQYYEEEERQRGNFPDRFSGHQFPNYSSELNVNALLLGDSALYLCASSDLGTSLTGELFFGEGSRLTVL.

The chain combines TRBV30 with TRBJ1-5; no reliable D call. V lost 2 bases to trimming and J lost 4 bases, with 12 bases between them. The CDR3 spans 14 residues. Per germline, CDR1 GTSNPN and CDR2 SVGIG (reference sequence). The CDR3 here is CAWSRMKPNQPQHF. The CDR3 DNA reads as TGTGCCTGGAGTAGGATGAAACCAAATCAGCCCCAGCATTTT.

The chain uses TRBV6-1 and TRBJ1-2; perhaps TRBD1 as D (6 bases). CDR1 and CDR2 from the germline V gene are MNHNS and SASEGT. With 3 bases removed from V and 8 bases from J, the gap between germline ends came to 16 bases. This CDR3 is built from 14 residues. CDR3 bases: TGTGCCAGCAGTGAGACGGGGGCGCGAGACGGCTACACCTTC. Protein sequence: CASSETGARDGYTF.

The chain couples TRBV5-1 to TRBJ1-3; TRBD1 aligns across 7 bases. CDR3 length: 16 residues. The trim removed 4 bases at V and 6 bases at J, leaving 13 bases unmatched. Per the germline V gene, CDR1 is SGHRS and CDR2 is YFSETQ. The CDR3 here is CASSQEPQGTVNTIYF. CDR3 in DNA: TGCGCCAGCAGCCAGGAACCGCAGGGGACAGTAAACACCATATATTTT.

V and J are TRBV2 and TRBJ2-1, with 9 bases aligning to TRBD1. The CDR3 spans 13 residues. Germline trimming cut 6 bases from V and 7 bases from J; bases unmatched to any gene: 4. From germline, CDR1 is SNHLY and CDR2 FYNNEI. Here the CDR3 reads CASRKQGANEQFF. DNA of the CDR3: TGTGCCAGCAGAAAACAGGGGGCGAATGAGCAGTTCTTC. The full variable domain, its missing parts supplied by reference TRBV2 and TRBJ2-1, is EPEVTQTPSHQVTQMGQEVILRCVPISNHLYFYWYRQILGQKVEFLVSFYNNEISEKSEIFDDQFSVERPDGSNFTLKIRSTKLEDSAMYFCASRKQGANEQFFGPGTRLTVL.

This rearrangement joins TRBV19 to TRBJ1-1; D is possibly TRBD1 (5 bases). Germline lookup yields CDR1 LNHDA and CDR2 SQIVND (reference sequence). V was clipped by 7 bases and J by 3 bases, with 21 bases between them. The CDR3 has 16 residues. The CDR3, as DNA: TGTGCCAGTATCACCTCCACCCGGGGCAGGTACACTGAAGCTTTCTTT. Amino acids: CASITSTRGRYTEAFF.